The following is a T cell receptor beta chain sequence with its context. Antigen: not known. Generated by immunoSEQ multiplex PCR, the TCRdb table keeps only in-frame clones and is missing some. The sample shows roughly 330,000 clones, roughly nine tenths of them seen only once. This sample is drawn from a study of Ad26.COV2.S vaccination and SARS-CoV-2 variants. For the study at large: Administration of Ad26.COV2.S was intramuscular, either once or twice 56 days apart.

The V segment lost 4 bases and the J segment 7 bases; nucleotides outside the gene matches: 7. The CDR3 consists of 15 residues. Germline CDR1 is SGHVS and CDR2 is FQNEAQ. Study-level points and caveats: Spike-specific TCR breadth was greater after Ad26.COV2.S than placebo. People who got the vaccine or the placebo had similar non-spike TCR breadth.

The treatment is: about 20 received Ad26.COV2.S at low or high dose, single or two shots; about five received placebo; per-sample allocation not given. The study sampled participants on day 63 after the first vaccine or placebo injection. The starting material was peripheral blood, obtained in a trial of Ad26.COV2.S vaccine versus placebo. The chain couples TRBV7-8 to TRBJ2-1, with 10 bases identical to TRBD2. The receptor comes from a person between 18 and 65 years old who received the Ad26.COV2.S COVID-19 vaccine or a placebo. The CDR3 protein is CASSSLAGAANEQFF. The CDR3 DNA reads as TGTGCCAGCAGCTCTCTAGCGGGGGCGGCAAATGAGCAGTTCTTC. Full variable domain (rest looked up from reference TRBV7-8 and TRBJ2-1): GAGVSQSPRYKVAKRGQDVALRCDPISGHVSLFWYQQALGQGPEFLTYFQNEAQLDKSGLPSDRFFAERPEGSVSTLKIQRTQQEDSAVYLCASSSLAGAANEQFFGPGTRLTVL.